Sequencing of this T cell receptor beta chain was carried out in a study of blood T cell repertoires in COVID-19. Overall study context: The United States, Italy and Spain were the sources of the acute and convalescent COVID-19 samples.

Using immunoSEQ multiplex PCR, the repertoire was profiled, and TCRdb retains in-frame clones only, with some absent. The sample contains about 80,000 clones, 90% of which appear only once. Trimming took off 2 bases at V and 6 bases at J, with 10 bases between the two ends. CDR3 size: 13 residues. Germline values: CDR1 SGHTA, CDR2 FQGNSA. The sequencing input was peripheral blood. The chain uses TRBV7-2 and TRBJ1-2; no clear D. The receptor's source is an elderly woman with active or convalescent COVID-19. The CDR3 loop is CASSLLGGDGYTF. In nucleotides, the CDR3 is TGTGCCAGCAGCTTATTGGGAGGTGATGGCTACACCTTC.